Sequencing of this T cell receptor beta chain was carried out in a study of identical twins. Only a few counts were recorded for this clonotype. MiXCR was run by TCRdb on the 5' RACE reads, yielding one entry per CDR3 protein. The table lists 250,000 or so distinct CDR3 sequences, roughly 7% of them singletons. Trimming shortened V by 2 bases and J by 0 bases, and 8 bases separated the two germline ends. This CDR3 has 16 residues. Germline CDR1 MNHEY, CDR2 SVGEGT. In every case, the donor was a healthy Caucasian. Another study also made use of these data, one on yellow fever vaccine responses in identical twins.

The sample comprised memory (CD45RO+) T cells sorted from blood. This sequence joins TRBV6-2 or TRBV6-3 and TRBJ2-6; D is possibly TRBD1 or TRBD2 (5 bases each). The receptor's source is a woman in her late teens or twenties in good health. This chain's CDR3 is CASSYVGTSGANVLTF. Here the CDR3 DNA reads TGTGCCAGCAGTTACGTAGGGACCTCTGGGGCCAACGTCCTGACTTTC.